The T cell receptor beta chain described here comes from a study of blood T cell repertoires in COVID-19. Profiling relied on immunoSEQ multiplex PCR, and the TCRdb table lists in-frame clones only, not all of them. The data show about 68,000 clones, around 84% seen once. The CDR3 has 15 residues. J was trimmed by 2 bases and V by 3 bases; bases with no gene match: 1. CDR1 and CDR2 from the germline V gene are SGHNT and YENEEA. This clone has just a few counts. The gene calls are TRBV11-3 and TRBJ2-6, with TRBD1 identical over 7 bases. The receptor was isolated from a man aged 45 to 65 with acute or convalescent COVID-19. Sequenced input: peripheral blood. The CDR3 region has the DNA TGTGCCAGCAGCTTCGACAGGGCTGGGGCCAACGTCCTGACTTTC. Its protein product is CASSFDRAGANVLTF.